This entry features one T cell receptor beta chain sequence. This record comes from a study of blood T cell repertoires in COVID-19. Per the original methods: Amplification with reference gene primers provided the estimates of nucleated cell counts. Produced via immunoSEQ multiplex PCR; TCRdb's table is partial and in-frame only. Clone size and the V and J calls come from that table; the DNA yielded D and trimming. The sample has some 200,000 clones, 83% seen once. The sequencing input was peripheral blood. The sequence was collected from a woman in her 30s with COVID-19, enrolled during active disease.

In DNA, the CDR3 is TGTGCCAGCAGTTACTCGATGACAGGATGGGGTCTCACTGAAGCTTTCTTT. It translates to CASSYSMTGWGLTEAFF. The J gene is TRBJ1-1, the V gene TRBV6-2 or TRBV6-3, with D maybe TRBD1 (6 bases). The CDR3 contains 17 residues. Trimming cost V 0 bases and J 4 bases, with 18 bases left between them. Germline V gives CDR1 MNHEY, CDR2 SVGEGT.